This T cell receptor (beta chain) appears in the sequencing data of a study of blood T cell repertoires in COVID-19. Study-level background: PBMCs, B-cell-depleted T cells, or T cells were the source of the cDNA or gDNA that made up the material.

Trimming pared 3 bases from V and 3 bases from J, leaving 12 bases between. The CDR3 runs to 14 residues. Looked up from germline, CDR1 is MDHEN and CDR2 is SYDVKM. Seattle patient enrollment occurred during active infection, with longitudinal follow-up thereafter. Original processing methods: It was from reference gene primer amplification that nucleated cell counts were estimated. Clones were read by immunoSEQ multiplex PCR, and TCRdb kept only the in-frame ones, dropping some. The DNA gave D and trimming, while V, J and clone size come from that table. The sample yields approximately 300,000 clones, 65% to 85% seen once.

This sequence originates from a person in their 70s with COVID-19, enrolled during active disease. Source material: peripheral blood. The chain uses TRBV28 and TRBJ2-7; TRBD1 might be the D (5 bases). CDR3: CASSFSGINYEQYF. The CDR3 coding sequence is TGTGCCAGCAGTTTTTCAGGGATAAACTACGAGCAGTACTTC.